Given below is one T cell receptor (beta chain) in context. The sample originates from a study of cytomegalovirus exposure and HLA in healthy donors. Study summary: There were 100 million to 120 million unique TCR beta sequences, drawn from about 179 million T cells, in an earlier analysis.

CDR3 length: 18 residues. J lost 0 bases, V lost 4 bases, and 13 bases had no gene match. In germline, CDR1 is SGHKS, CDR2 YYEKEE (reference sequence). Vbeta (60) and Jbeta (13) primers were used in the PCR. Sequenced by immunoSEQ multiplex PCR; TCRdb stores in-frame clones only, minus some. The table lists under 150,000 clones, nearly 85% of them singletons. The sample taken for sequencing was PBMCs. The receptor was derived from a boy younger than 18 in good health and CMV-seronegative. V and J are TRBV5-5 and TRBJ2-7; 10 bases fit TRBD2. The CDR3 protein is CASSRRLAGGDSSYEQYF. The CDR3 region has the DNA TGTGCCAGCAGCCGAAGACTAGCGGGCGGGGATAGCTCCTACGAGCAGTACTTC.